Presented here are 2 T cell receptor beta chains from one specimen sequenced in a study of T cell responses to AZD1222 COVID-19 vaccine. TCRdb's table, derived via immunoSEQ multiplex PCR, lists solely in-frame clones and lacks some. The sample shows fewer than 100,000 clones, roughly 90% of them seen only once. This specimen consisted of peripheral blood, obtained on day 0 of AZD1222 vaccination. The receptors come from an adult in good health.

This rearrangement joins TRBV28 to TRBJ1-6; TRBD1 aligns across 7 bases. Germline V gives CDR1 MDHEN, CDR2 SYDVKM. CDR3 size: 15 residues. V gave up 6 bases and J gave up 7 bases; unmatched junction bases: 9. The CDR3 reads CASSPRDRINSPLHF. CDR3 sequence (DNA): TGTGCCAGCAGCCCAAGGGACAGAATCAATTCACCCCTCCACTTT.

V gene TRBV19 combines with J gene TRBJ2-2; D unresolved. This CDR3 is built from 15 residues. V shed 3 bases and J shed 4 bases, with 12 bases lying between them. The germline gives CDR1 LNHDA, CDR2 SQIVND (reference sequence). The CDR3 DNA reads TGTGCCAGTAGTATCCATACAAGGGCCACCGGGGAGCTGTTTTTT. Encoded protein: CASSIHTRATGELFF.